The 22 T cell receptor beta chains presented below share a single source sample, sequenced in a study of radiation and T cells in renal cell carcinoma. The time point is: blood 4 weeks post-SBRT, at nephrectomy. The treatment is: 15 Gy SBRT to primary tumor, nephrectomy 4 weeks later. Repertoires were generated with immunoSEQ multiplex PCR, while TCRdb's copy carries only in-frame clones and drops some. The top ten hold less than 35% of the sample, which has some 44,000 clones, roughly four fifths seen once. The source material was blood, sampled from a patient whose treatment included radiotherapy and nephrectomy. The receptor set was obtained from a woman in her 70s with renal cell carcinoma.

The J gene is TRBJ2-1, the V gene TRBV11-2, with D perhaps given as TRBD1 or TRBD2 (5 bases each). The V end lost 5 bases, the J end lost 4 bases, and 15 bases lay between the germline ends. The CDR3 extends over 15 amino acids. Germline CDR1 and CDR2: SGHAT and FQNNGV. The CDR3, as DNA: TGTGCCAGCAGCGCAGCCGGGACGCAATACAATGAGCAGTTCTTC. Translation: CASSAAGTQYNEQFF.

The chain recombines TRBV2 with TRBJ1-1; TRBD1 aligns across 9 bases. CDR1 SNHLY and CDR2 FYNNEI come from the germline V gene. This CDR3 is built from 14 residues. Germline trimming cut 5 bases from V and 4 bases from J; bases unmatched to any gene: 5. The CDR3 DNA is TGTGCCAGCAGTACAGGGGGCTCTGGCACTGAAGCTTTCTTT. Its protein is CASSTGGSGTEAFF. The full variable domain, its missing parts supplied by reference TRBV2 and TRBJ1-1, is EPEVTQTPSHQVTQMGQEVILRCVPISNHLYFYWYRQILGQKVEFLVSFYNNEISEKSEIFDDQFSVERPDGSNFTLKIRSTKLEDSAMYFCASSTGGSGTEAFFGQGTRLTVV.

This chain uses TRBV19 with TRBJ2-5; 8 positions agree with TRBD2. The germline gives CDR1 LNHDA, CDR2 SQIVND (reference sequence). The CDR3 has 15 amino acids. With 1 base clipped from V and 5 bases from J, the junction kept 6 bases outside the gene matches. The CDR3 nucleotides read TGTGCCAGTAGTATAGCGACTAGCGATGGGGAGACCCAGTACTTC. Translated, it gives CASSIATSDGETQYF.

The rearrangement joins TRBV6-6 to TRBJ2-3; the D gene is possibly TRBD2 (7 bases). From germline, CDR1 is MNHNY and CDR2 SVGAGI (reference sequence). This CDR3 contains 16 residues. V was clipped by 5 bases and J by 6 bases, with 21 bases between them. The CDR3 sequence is CASSPLLRGGGDTQYF. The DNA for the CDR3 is TGTGCCAGCAGTCCCCTGTTAAGGGGGGGCGGCGATACGCAGTATTTT.

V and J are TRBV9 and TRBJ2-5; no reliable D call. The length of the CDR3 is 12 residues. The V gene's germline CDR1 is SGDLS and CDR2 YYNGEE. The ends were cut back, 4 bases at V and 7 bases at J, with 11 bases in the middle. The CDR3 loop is CASSPTRGTQYF. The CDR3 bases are TGTGCCAGCAGCCCGACCCGCGGGACCCAGTACTTC.

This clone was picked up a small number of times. CDR3 sequence: CASSQESDDEQFF. The CDR3 DNA follows: TGCGCCAGCAGCCAAGAGTCGGATGATGAGCAGTTCTTC. J is TRBJ2-1 and V is TRBV4-1; D is uncertain. Looked up from germline, CDR1 is MGHRA and CDR2 is YSYEKL. The V and J ends lost 0 bases and 8 bases respectively, with 8 bases between them. The CDR3 totals 13 residues.

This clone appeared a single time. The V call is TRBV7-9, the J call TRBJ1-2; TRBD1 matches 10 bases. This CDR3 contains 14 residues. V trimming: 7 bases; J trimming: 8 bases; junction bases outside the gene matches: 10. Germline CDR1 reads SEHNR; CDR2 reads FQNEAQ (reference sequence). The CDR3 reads CASTPGTGAGGYTF. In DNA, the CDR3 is TGTGCCAGCACTCCCGGGACAGGGGCCGGGGGCTACACCTTC.

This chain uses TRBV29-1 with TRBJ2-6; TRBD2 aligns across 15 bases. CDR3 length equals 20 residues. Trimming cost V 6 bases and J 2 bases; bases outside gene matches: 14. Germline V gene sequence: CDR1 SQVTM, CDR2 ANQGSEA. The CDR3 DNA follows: TGCAGCGTAGGTTCTGGACTAGCGGGAGGGCTCCGCCCTGGGGCCAACGTCCTGACTTTC. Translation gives CSVGSGLAGGLRPGANVLTF.

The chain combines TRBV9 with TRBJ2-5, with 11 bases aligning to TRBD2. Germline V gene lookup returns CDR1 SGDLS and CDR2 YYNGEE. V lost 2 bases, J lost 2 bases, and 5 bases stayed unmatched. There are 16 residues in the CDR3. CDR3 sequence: CASSVLAGGLQETQYF. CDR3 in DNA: TGTGCCAGCAGCGTTTTAGCGGGGGGGCTTCAAGAGACCCAGTACTTC.

CDR3 residues: CASSLSVWAEHNEQFF. The CDR3 DNA sequence: TGTGCCAGCAGCTTATCGGTTTGGGCGGAGCACAATGAGCAGTTCTTC. The chain employs TRBV7-9 and TRBJ2-1; D call uncertain. The CDR3 covers 16 residues. The germline CDR1 and CDR2 sequences are SEHNR and FQNEAQ (reference sequence). V lost 2 bases and J lost 5, with 16 bases in between. Using reference TRBV7-9 and TRBJ2-1 for the parts outside the CDR3, the full variable domain is DTGVSQNPRHKITKRGQNVTFRCDPISEHNRLYWYRQTLGQGPEFLTYFQNEAQLEKSRLLSDRFSAERPKGSFSTLEIQRTEQGDSAMYLCASSLSVWAEHNEQFFGPGTRLTVL.

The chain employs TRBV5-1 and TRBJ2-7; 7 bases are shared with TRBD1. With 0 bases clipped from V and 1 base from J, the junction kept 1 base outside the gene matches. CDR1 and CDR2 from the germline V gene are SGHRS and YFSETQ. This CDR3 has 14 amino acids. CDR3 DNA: TGCGCCAGCAGCTTGGGACAGGGTTCCTACGAGCAGTACTTC. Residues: CASSLGQGSYEQYF.

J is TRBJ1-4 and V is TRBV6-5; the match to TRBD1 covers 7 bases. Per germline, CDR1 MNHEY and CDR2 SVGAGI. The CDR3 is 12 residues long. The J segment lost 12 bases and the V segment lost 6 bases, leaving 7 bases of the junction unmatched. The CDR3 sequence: CASRRQGEELFF. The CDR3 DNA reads TGTGCCAGCAGGCGACAGGGAGAGGAACTGTTTTTT.

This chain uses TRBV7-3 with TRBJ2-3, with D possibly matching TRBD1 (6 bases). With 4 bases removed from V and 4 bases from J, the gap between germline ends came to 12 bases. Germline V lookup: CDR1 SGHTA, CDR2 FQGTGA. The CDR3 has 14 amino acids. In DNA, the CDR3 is TGTGCCAGCAGCTCAGAACAGGGCGCAGATACGCAGTATTTT. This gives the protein CASSSEQGADTQYF.

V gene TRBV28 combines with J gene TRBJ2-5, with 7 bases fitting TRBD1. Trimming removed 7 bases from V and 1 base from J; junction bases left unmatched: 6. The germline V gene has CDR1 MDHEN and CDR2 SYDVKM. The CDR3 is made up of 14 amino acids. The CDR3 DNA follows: TGTGCCAGCACCACCCAGGGGGTCCAAGAGACCCAGTACTTC. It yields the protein CASTTQGVQETQYF.

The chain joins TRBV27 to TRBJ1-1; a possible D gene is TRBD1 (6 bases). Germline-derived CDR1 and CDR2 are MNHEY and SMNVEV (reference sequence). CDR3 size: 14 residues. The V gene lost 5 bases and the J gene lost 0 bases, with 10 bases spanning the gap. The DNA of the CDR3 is TGTGCCAGCAGTATGGACAGAATGAACACTGAAGCTTTCTTT. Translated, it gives CASSMDRMNTEAFF.

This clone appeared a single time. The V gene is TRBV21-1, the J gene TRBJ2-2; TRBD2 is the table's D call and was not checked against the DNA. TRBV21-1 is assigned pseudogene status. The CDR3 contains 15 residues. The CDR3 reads CASSNWGENTGELFF. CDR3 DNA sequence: TGTGCCAGCAGCAACTGGGGGGAGAACACCGGGGAGCTGTTTTTT.

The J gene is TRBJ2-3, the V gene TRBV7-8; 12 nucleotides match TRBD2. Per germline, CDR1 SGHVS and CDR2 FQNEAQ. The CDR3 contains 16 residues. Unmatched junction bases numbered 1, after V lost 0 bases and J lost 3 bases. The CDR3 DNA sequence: TGTGCCAGCAGCTTAGCGACTAGCGGGGGAACAGATACGCAGTATTTT. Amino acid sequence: CASSLATSGGTDTQYF.

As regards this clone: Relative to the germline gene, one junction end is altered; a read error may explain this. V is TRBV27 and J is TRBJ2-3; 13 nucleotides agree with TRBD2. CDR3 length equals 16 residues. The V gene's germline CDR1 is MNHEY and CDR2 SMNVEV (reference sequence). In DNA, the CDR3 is TGTGCCAGCACTTTAGGACTAGCGGGAGTCACAGATACGCAGTATTTT. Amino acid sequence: CASTLGLAGVTDTQYF.

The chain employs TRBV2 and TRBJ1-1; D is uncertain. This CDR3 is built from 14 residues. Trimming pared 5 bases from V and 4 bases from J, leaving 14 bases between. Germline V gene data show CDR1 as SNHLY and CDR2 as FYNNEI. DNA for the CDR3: TGTGCCAGCAGTCTAGAGGGTTTTAGCACTGAAGCTTTCTTT. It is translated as CASSLEGFSTEAFF.

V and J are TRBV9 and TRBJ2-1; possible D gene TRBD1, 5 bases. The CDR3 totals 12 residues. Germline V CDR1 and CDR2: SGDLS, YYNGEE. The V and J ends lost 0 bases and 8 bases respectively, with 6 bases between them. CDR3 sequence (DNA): TGTGCCAGCAGCGTAGGGGGCCATGAGCAGTTCTTC. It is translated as CASSVGGHEQFF. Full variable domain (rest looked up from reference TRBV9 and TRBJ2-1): DSGVTQTPKHLITATGQRVTLRCSPRSGDLSVYWYQQSLDQGLQFLIQYYNGEERAKGNILERFSAQQFPDLHSELNLSSLELGDSALYFCASSVGGHEQFFGPGTRLTVL.

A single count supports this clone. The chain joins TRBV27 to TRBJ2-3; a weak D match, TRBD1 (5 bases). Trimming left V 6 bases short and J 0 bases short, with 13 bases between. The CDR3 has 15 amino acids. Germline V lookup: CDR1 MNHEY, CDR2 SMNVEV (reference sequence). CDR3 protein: CASRLWGGSTDTQYF. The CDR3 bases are TGTGCCAGCAGACTTTGGGGCGGTAGCACAGATACGCAGTATTTT.

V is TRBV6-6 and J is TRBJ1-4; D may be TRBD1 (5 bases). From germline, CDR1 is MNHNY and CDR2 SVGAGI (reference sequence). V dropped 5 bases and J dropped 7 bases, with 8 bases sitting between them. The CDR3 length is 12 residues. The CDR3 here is CASSGAFEKLFF. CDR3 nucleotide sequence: TGTGCCAGCAGTGGGGCTTTTGAAAAACTGTTTTTT.